Following are 21 T cell receptor beta chains from one sample sequenced in a study of T cell changes during pregnancy in multiple sclerosis. Produced via immunoSEQ multiplex PCR; TCRdb's table is partial and in-frame only. The sample records approximately 85,000 clones, approximately 89% being singletons. The sample in question was peripheral blood, obtained in the first trimester of pregnancy. The receptor source for this set is a female donor with multiple sclerosis, enrolled in a pregnancy study.

This chain links TRBV30 with TRBJ1-6, with a possible D match to TRBD1 (5 bases). The V and J ends lost 3 bases and 2 bases respectively, with 5 bases between them. Germline loops: CDR1 GTSNPN, CDR2 SVGIG (reference sequence). This CDR3 is 13 amino acids long. CDR3 sequence: CAWRGAYNSPLHF. In DNA, the CDR3 is TGTGCCTGGAGAGGGGCCTATAATTCACCCCTCCACTTT.

The genes are TRBV7-8 and TRBJ1-1, with a possible D match to TRBD1 (6 bases). Germline V CDR1 and CDR2: SGHVS, FQNEAQ. This CDR3 comprises 16 residues. The germline V and J ends were trimmed by 1 base and 3 bases, with 15 bases remaining between them. The CDR3 bases are TGTGCCAGCAGCTTAGAGAGGGGGGGTGTTTACACTGAAGCTTTCTTT. It yields the protein CASSLERGGVYTEAFF.

The gene calls are TRBV6-5 and TRBJ1-1; D unresolved. The ends were cut back, 6 bases at V and 1 base at J, with 12 bases in the middle. The CDR3 has 14 amino acids. Germline CDR1 MNHEY, CDR2 SVGAGI. In DNA form, the CDR3 reads TGTGCCAGCAGCACCACGCCCGGGAACACTGAAGCTTTCTTT. This sequence encodes CASSTTPGNTEAFF.

The rearrangement links TRBV6-1 to TRBJ2-7; the D gene is possibly TRBD1 (6 bases). CDR3 length equals 14 residues. Looked up from germline, CDR1 is MNHNS and CDR2 is SASEGT. The ends were cut back, 3 bases at V and 6 bases at J, with 15 bases in the middle. CDR3 residues: CASSDRDTSGEQYF. The CDR3 DNA sequence: TGTGCCAGCAGTGACCGGGACACCTCGGGCGAGCAGTACTTC.

This clone came up once. This chain uses TRBV7-8 with TRBJ1-4; no reliable D call. The germline CDR1 and CDR2 sequences are SGHVS and FQNEAQ. The CDR3 sequence is 15 residues long. The ends were cut back, 1 base at V and 7 bases at J, with 13 bases in the middle. The CDR3 nucleotides read TGTGCCAGCAGCTTAGGTATGAGCGGCGGTGAAAAACTGTTTTTT. It translates to CASSLGMSGGEKLFF.

CDR3 bases: TGCAGCACCTCGCCGGGACAGGGGGAGAAGGATAACACTGAAGCTTTCTTT. This codes for CSTSPGQGEKDNTEAFF. This chain connects TRBV29-1 to TRBJ1-1; 11 bases agree with TRBD1. The germline V gene encodes CDR1 SQVTM and CDR2 ANQGSEA. The junction had 16 bases not matched to a gene; V was cut back by 8 bases and J by 2 bases. The CDR3 totals 17 residues.

The J gene is TRBJ2-5, the V gene TRBV18; D uncertain. The length of the CDR3 is 13 residues. Germline CDR1 and CDR2: KGHSH and LQKENI. V was clipped by 0 bases and J by 4 bases, with 6 bases between them. CDR3 nucleotides: TGTGCCAGCTCACCACCGATACTAGAGACCCAGTACTTC. Its protein product is CASSPPILETQYF.

The genes are TRBV27 and TRBJ1-5; 7 nucleotides match TRBD1. CDR1 and CDR2 from the germline V gene are MNHEY and SMNVEV (reference sequence). V was clipped by 5 bases and J by 4 bases; unmatched bases: 8. The CDR3 length is 15 residues. The CDR3 region is CASSADRVRNQPQHF. For the CDR3, the DNA is TGTGCCAGCAGTGCCGACAGGGTTAGGAATCAGCCCCAGCATTTT.

In its sample, this clone was seen a few times. V is TRBV10-3 and J is TRBJ1-1, with 7 bases aligning to TRBD1. This CDR3 is built from 13 residues. V dropped 0 bases and J dropped 7; count of bases not matched to a gene: 2. Germline V gene data show CDR1 as ENHRY and CDR2 as SYGVKD. The CDR3 DNA is TGTGCCATCAGTGAGTCGAGGGACAGTGAAGCTTTCTTT. This encodes CAISESRDSEAFF.

This clone was seen more than once but under ten times. The V and J genes are TRBV18 and TRBJ2-1, with TRBD2 matching 10 bases. Trimming cost V 3 bases and J 6 bases; bases outside gene matches: 5. The CDR3 runs to 15 residues. The germline V gene encodes CDR1 KGHSH and CDR2 LQKENI. CDR3 amino acids: CASSPLAGVFNEQFF. The CDR3, as DNA: TGTGCCAGCTCACCTCTAGCGGGAGTGTTCAATGAGCAGTTCTTC.

As DNA, the CDR3 is TGTGCCAGCAGCGCGGGACAGGGTGTGGAGACCCAGTACTTC. This translates into CASSAGQGVETQYF. The chain has TRBV6-1 and TRBJ2-5, with TRBD1 matching 9 bases. V lost 6 bases, J lost 5 bases, and 7 bases stayed unmatched. The length of the CDR3 is 14 residues. The germline gives CDR1 MNHNS, CDR2 SASEGT.

This chain joins TRBV4-3 and TRBJ2-1; 12 bases are a match to TRBD2. This CDR3 region has 17 residues. Germline CDR1 reads LGHNA; CDR2 reads YSLEER. V trimming: 0 bases; J trimming: 4 bases; junction bases outside the gene matches: 4. The CDR3 bases are TGCGCCAGCAGCCAAGACCCCGGGACTAGCGGGTACAATGAGCAGTTCTTC. This sequence encodes CASSQDPGTSGYNEQFF.

The chain is built from TRBV7-2 and TRBJ2-7, with TRBD2 matching 8 bases. V trimming: 0 bases; J trimming: 1 base; junction bases outside the gene matches: 11. This CDR3 region has 18 residues. Germline assignment: CDR1 SGHTA and CDR2 FQGNSA. In DNA, the CDR3 is TGTGCCAGCAGCTTAGCCAGGGGCGGGGGGTACCTTTCCTACGAGCAGTACTTC. The encoded protein is CASSLARGGGYLSYEQYF. The entire variable domain, with the rest obtained from reference TRBV7-2 and TRBJ2-7, is as follows: GAGVSQSPSNKVTEKGKDVELRCDPISGHTALYWYRQSLGQGLEFLIYFQGNSAPDKSGLPSDRFSAERTGGSVSTLTIQRTQQEDSAVYLCASSLARGGGYLSYEQYFGPGTRLTVT.

The chain has TRBV10-3 and TRBJ2-2; possible D gene TRBD1, 6 bases. The germline CDR1 and CDR2 sequences are ENHRY and SYGVKD. This CDR3 is built from 16 residues. Between the trimmed V and J ends, which lost 0 bases and 1 base, there was a span of 9 bases. Here the CDR3 reads CAISESTGQNTGELFF. The CDR3 region has the DNA TGTGCCATCAGTGAGTCCACGGGACAGAACACCGGGGAGCTGTTTTTT.

The V gene is TRBV9, the J gene TRBJ2-1, with 7 positions matching TRBD2. Germline CDR1 SGDLS, CDR2 YYNGEE. J was trimmed by 0 bases and V by 3 bases; bases with no gene match: 3. The CDR3 contains 15 residues. In nucleotides, the CDR3 is TGTGCCAGCAGCGGCGGGGGTAGCTCCTACAATGAGCAGTTCTTC. This gives the protein CASSGGGSSYNEQFF.

The count of this clone is one. Germline and junction disagree at one end, which may indicate a read error. The chain is built from TRBV9 and TRBJ2-2; 8 nucleotides line up with TRBD1. The CDR3 covers 17 residues. Per germline, CDR1 SGDLS and CDR2 YYNGEE. CDR3 in amino acids: CASSVGAQGANTGELFF. The DNA of the CDR3 is TGTGCCAGCAGCGTAGGGGCTCAGGGGGCGAATACCGGGGAGCTGTTTTTT.

The chain is built from TRBV19 and TRBJ1-3; no reliable D call. Germline V gives CDR1 LNHDA, CDR2 SQIVND (reference sequence). This CDR3 comprises 16 residues. The V and J ends lost 3 bases and 0 bases respectively, with 12 bases between them. The CDR3 spells CASSISQVYSGNTIYF. The DNA for the CDR3 is TGTGCCAGTAGTATCTCGCAGGTTTACTCTGGAAACACCATATATTTT.

The chain is built from TRBV7-8 and TRBJ2-5, with 7 bases matching TRBD2. Germline V gene sequence: CDR1 SGHVS, CDR2 FQNEAQ. CDR3 size: 15 residues. Trimming at V came to 5 bases and at J to 0 bases, leaving 6 bases not matched to a gene. The CDR3 loop reads CASSREAGYQETQYF. DNA for the CDR3: TGTGCCAGCAGCCGGGAGGCTGGATACCAAGAGACCCAGTACTTC.

V usage is TRBV15 and J usage is TRBJ2-7; 12 bases fit TRBD1. There are 16 residues in the CDR3. Germline lookup yields CDR1 LNHNV and CDR2 YYDKDF (reference sequence). V was pared by 5 bases and J by 3 bases, with 8 bases of the junction left unmatched. CDR3 loop: CATSRDRDRGLYEQYF. The CDR3 DNA follows: TGTGCCACCAGCCGGGACCGGGACAGGGGGCTCTACGAGCAGTACTTC.

The chain has TRBV4-3 and TRBJ2-3, with 8 bases aligning to TRBD2. The junction had 4 bases not matched to a gene; V was cut back by 1 base and J by 1 base. This CDR3 has 16 amino acids. CDR1 is LGHNA, CDR2 YSLEER, per germline. CDR3 DNA: TGCGCCAGCAGCCAAGTTACGGGGGGGGGCACAGATACGCAGTATTTT. Residues: CASSQVTGGGTDTQYF.

The gene calls are TRBV6-1 and TRBJ2-7, with 7 bases identical to TRBD1. V shed 6 bases and J 3 bases; nucleotides not matched to a gene: 8. Germline lookup yields CDR1 MNHNS and CDR2 SASEGT. The length of the CDR3 is 14 residues. For the CDR3, the DNA is TGTGCCAGCAGCGGCGGACAGGACCGCTACGAGCAGTACTTC. Translating it yields CASSGGQDRYEQYF.